These 28 T cell receptor beta chains were sequenced from one sample in a study of blood T cells in healthy people across ages. Next came a second PCR, run for about 7 to 12 cycles, which used a sample-barcoded 5' primer along with a J-beta primer mix. TCRdb fed the 5' RACE reads into MiXCR, producing one record per CDR3 protein. The sample contains about 290,000 distinct CDR3 sequences, 27% of which appear only once. The source material was blood. The receptor set was obtained from a woman in her sixties or seventies in good health.

This clonotype was seen a few times. This rearrangement joins TRBV28 to TRBJ2-7; D unclear. V was shortened by 10 bases and J by 2 bases, with 15 bases between the two germline ends. The V gene's germline CDR1 is MDHEN and CDR2 SYDVKM. The CDR3 length is 13 residues. CDR3 region: CATLLRQTYEQYF. CDR3 DNA sequence: TGTGCCACCCTTCTTCGACAAACCTACGAGCAGTACTTC.

The CDR3 DNA sequence: TGCAGCATTCGTCGTTACTCCTACAATGAGCAGTTCTTC. Protein: CSIRRYSYNEQFF. This chain connects TRBV29-1 to TRBJ2-1; no firm D call. Per the germline V gene, CDR1 is SQVTM and CDR2 is ANQGSEA. This CDR3 is 13 amino acids long. The V gene lost 8 bases and the J gene lost 0 bases, with 11 bases spanning the gap.

This CDR3 is CASSLRGSGNEQFF. In nucleotides, the CDR3 is TGTGCCAGCAGTTTACGGGGGAGTGGTAATGAGCAGTTCTTC. This sequence joins TRBV27 and TRBJ2-1, with TRBD2 as a possible D gene (6 bases). Between the trimmed V and J ends, which lost 2 bases and 7 bases, there was a span of 12 bases. The CDR3 extends over 14 amino acids. Germline values: CDR1 MNHEY, CDR2 SMNVEV (reference sequence).

CDR3 residues: CASSLGLGSTGELFF. The DNA for the CDR3 is TGCGCCAGCAGCTTGGGTCTAGGGTCCACCGGGGAGCTGTTTTTT. The chain has TRBV5-1 and TRBJ2-2; D remains unclear. The CDR3 consists of 15 residues. CDR1 is SGHRS, CDR2 YFSETQ, per germline. The V gene lost 0 bases and the J gene lost 4 bases, with 10 bases spanning the gap.

The chain joins TRBV5-6 to TRBJ2-3, with a weak D call TRBD2 (6 bases). V lost 2 bases and J lost 6, with 13 bases in between. The CDR3 extends over 14 amino acids. Germline loops: CDR1 SGHDT, CDR2 YYEEEE. The CDR3 nucleotides are TGTGCCAGCAGCTTATCACAGGAGGGCGATACGCAGTATTTT. Translation gives CASSLSQEGDTQYF.

This clonotype was recorded many times. The V call is TRBV7-2, the J call TRBJ2-1; TRBD1 matches 8 bases. The CDR3 spans 15 residues. V lost 5 bases, J lost 7 bases, and 10 bases stayed unmatched. Germline V gene data show CDR1 as SGHTA and CDR2 as FQGNSA. The CDR3 sequence: CASSLGQGNTNEQFF. For the CDR3, the DNA is TGTGCCAGCAGCCTCGGACAGGGTAACACTAATGAGCAGTTCTTC.

The chain carries TRBV2 and TRBJ2-5; TRBD1 agrees at 7 bases. Germline V gene sequence: CDR1 SNHLY, CDR2 FYNNEI. Losses at the gene ends were 5 bases for V and 2 bases for J; bases not matched to a gene: 8. The length of the CDR3 is 15 residues. In DNA, the CDR3 is TGTGCCAGCAGTCCCCGGGACAGCCCACAAGAGACCCAGTACTTC. Its protein product is CASSPRDSPQETQYF.

This clonotype was detected only a few times. The chain uses TRBV5-1 and TRBJ2-5; D gene uncertain. The better agreement between TRBJ2-1 and the DNA end casts doubt on the J call. The CDR3 has 13 amino acids. Per the germline V gene, CDR1 is SGHRS and CDR2 is YFSETQ. CDR3 nucleotide sequence: TGCGCCAGCAGCCTGATGGGCTACAATGAGCAGTTCTTC. It encodes CASSLMGYNEQFF.

This clonotype came up many times. The J gene is TRBJ2-5, the V gene TRBV7-2; unclear D gene. Trimming pared 1 base from V and 5 bases from J, leaving 8 bases between. CDR1 and CDR2 (germline): SGHTA, FQGNSA. This CDR3 region has 13 residues. Written as DNA, the CDR3 is TGTGCCAGCAGCTTAGTGGTGGACGAGACCCAGTACTTC. Translated, it gives CASSLVVDETQYF. The variable domain in full, with the rest retrieved from reference TRBV7-2 and TRBJ2-5, is GAGVSQSPSNKVTEKGKDVELRCDPISGHTALYWYRQSLGQGLEFLIYFQGNSAPDKSGLPSDRFSAERTGGSVSTLTIQRTQQEDSAVYLCASSLVVDETQYFGPGTRLLVL.

There are a few counts of this clonotype. The chain couples TRBV20-1 to TRBJ2-5; TRBD1 agrees at 8 bases. The end of the DNA fits TRBJ2-1 better, so the J call may be wrong. There are 13 residues in the CDR3. In germline, CDR1 is DFQATT, CDR2 SNEGSKA (reference sequence). The CDR3 nucleotides read TGCAGTGCCCAGGGGACAGGAAGGAATGAGCAGTTCTTC. Its protein product is CSAQGTGRNEQFF.

V gene TRBV5-6 combines with J gene TRBJ2-2; D is possibly TRBD1 (6 bases). Germline V gene data show CDR1 as SGHDT and CDR2 as YYEEEE. The CDR3 extends over 14 amino acids. V was cut by 2 bases and J by 6 bases, with 11 bases left in between. The CDR3 spells CASSFYRDAGELFF. The CDR3 DNA reads TGTGCCAGCAGCTTCTACAGGGACGCCGGGGAGCTGTTTTTT.

The CDR3 region has the DNA TGTGCCACGGCTCGGACCGCTGAAAAACTGTTTTTT. Amino acids: CATARTAEKLFF. The chain is built from TRBV6-2 or TRBV6-3 and TRBJ1-4; D is unclear. Germline V gene lookup returns CDR1 MNHEY and CDR2 SVGEGT. V lost 10 bases to trimming and J lost 7 bases, with 13 bases between them. This CDR3 comprises 12 residues.

The chain has TRBV4-1 and TRBJ2-2; a weak D match, TRBD2 (6 bases). The V end was cut by 2 bases, the J end by 0 bases, with 16 bases between. This CDR3 region has 18 residues. CDR1 is MGHRA, CDR2 YSYEKL, per germline. Written as DNA, the CDR3 is TGCGCCAGCAGCCAAAGCGGGCCAGCCGCCGCGAACACCGGGGAGCTGTTTTTT. Translated: CASSQSGPAAANTGELFF.

The genes are TRBV10-2 and TRBJ2-5, with TRBD2 matching over 13 bases. TRBJ2-7 matches the DNA end more closely, so the J call is doubtful. The CDR3 runs 17 residues. Per germline, CDR1 WSHSY and CDR2 SAAADI. The CDR3 spells CASSDPSGTSGIHEQYF. DNA for the CDR3: TGCGCCAGCAGTGATCCCTCTGGGACTAGCGGGATCCACGAGCAGTACTTC.

CDR3 nucleotides: TGCGCCAGCAGCTTGGGAGTAGCGGGAGGGATTAGCACAGATACGCAGTATTTT. It translates to CASSLGVAGGISTDTQYF. This chain uses TRBV5-1 with TRBJ2-3; 11 bases are shared with TRBD2. V shed 0 bases, J shed 0 bases, and the junction held 6 bases outside the gene matches. Germline V gene lookup returns CDR1 SGHRS and CDR2 YFSETQ. The CDR3 covers 18 residues.

The sample holds a few counts of this clonotype. V is TRBV15 and J is TRBJ1-5; no firm D call. Trimming left V 6 bases short and J 0 bases short, with 6 bases between. Germline V gene data show CDR1 as LNHNV and CDR2 as YYDKDF (reference sequence). CDR3 size: 13 residues. CDR3 coding DNA: TGTGCCACCAGATTCTCTAGCAATCAGCCCCAGCATTTT. It codes for CATRFSSNQPQHF.

This chain's CDR3 is CASSLEPSSGNTIYF. The CDR3 DNA follows: TGCGCCAGCAGCTTGGAACCCAGCTCTGGAAACACCATATATTTT. V usage is TRBV5-1 and J usage is TRBJ1-3; D not resolved. CDR3 length equals 15 residues. Germline loops: CDR1 SGHRS, CDR2 YFSETQ. V was shortened by 0 bases and J by 0 bases, with 7 bases between the two germline ends.

This chain's CDR3 is CASSLGLGGGIYNEQFF. CDR3 coding DNA: TGCGCCAGCAGCCTAGGGTTGGGCGGGGGAATTTACAATGAGCAGTTCTTC. V and J are TRBV4-1 and TRBJ2-1; TRBD2 matches 7 bases. With V trimmed by 4 bases and J by 4 bases, 13 bases remained unmatched. Germline V gene data show CDR1 as MGHRA and CDR2 as YSYEKL. The CDR3 covers 17 residues.

There are a few counts of this clonotype. The rearrangement links TRBV28 to TRBJ2-3, with 7 bases that match TRBD1. Germline V gene sequence: CDR1 MDHEN, CDR2 SYDVKM. CDR3 size: 16 residues. The junction had 12 bases not matched to a gene; V was cut back by 6 bases and J by 3 bases. CDR3: CASSPTRQGFTDTQYF. As DNA, the CDR3 is TGTGCCAGCAGCCCAACCCGACAGGGTTTTACAGATACGCAGTATTTT.

About this clonotype itself: A read error may produce the germline difference seen at one junction end. The CDR3 DNA follows: TGTGCCAGCAGCTCCGGGTCTCCGGGCACCTACGAGCAGTGCTTC. Translating it yields CASSSGSPGTYEQCF. V and J are TRBV12-3 or TRBV12-4 and TRBJ2-7, with D unclear. CDR3 length: 15 residues.

The V call is TRBV7-9, the J call TRBJ2-7; D perhaps matches TRBD2 (6 bases). The CDR3 runs to 12 residues. CDR1 is SEHNR, CDR2 FQNEAQ, per germline (reference sequence). Trimming pared 5 bases from V and 6 bases from J, leaving 11 bases between. CDR3 sequence reads: CASSLGSFEQYV. The CDR3, as DNA: TGTGCCAGCAGCCTCGGGAGCTTCGAGCAGTACGTC.

This clonotype was detected a few times. The chain links TRBV24-1 to TRBJ2-5, with D perhaps matching TRBD1 or TRBD2 (5 bases each). Germline V CDR1 and CDR2: KGHDR, SFDVKD. The V end was cut by 2 bases, the J end by 5 bases, with 14 bases between. The length of the CDR3 is 15 residues. CDR3 sequence reads: CATSDSGTPGETQYF. The CDR3 region has the DNA TGTGCCACCAGTGATTCGGGGACCCCGGGGGAGACCCAGTACTTC.

This chain links TRBV4-3 with TRBJ2-3; TRBD2 matches at 12 bases. Germline lookup yields CDR1 LGHNA and CDR2 YSLEER. The CDR3 is made up of 16 amino acids. After removal of 3 bases from V and 1 base from J, the junction contained 2 bases not matched to a gene. The DNA for the CDR3 is TGCGCCAGCAGCCACGGACTAGCGGGACGCACAGATACGCAGTATTTT. Protein sequence: CASSHGLAGRTDTQYF.

The gene calls are TRBV29-1 and TRBJ1-1; tentative D call: TRBD1 (6 bases). From germline, CDR1 is SQVTM and CDR2 ANQGSEA. The CDR3 is 11 residues long. V was shortened by 8 bases and J by 7 bases, with 14 bases between the two germline ends. CDR3 sequence: CSSRGFGEAFF. In DNA form, the CDR3 reads TGCAGCTCCAGGGGATTTGGTGAAGCTTTCTTT.

About this clonotype itself: One end of the junction varies from germline; a read error may be responsible. V gene TRBV5-4 combines with J gene TRBJ2-2, with 11 bases identical to TRBD2. This CDR3 has 16 amino acids. Per germline, CDR1 SGHNT and CDR2 YYREEE (reference sequence). The CDR3 DNA reads as TGTGCCGGCAGCCCGGGACTAGCGGAGAACACCGGGGAGCTGTTTTTT. Its translation: CAGSPGLAENTGELFF. Complete variable domain (other parts from reference TRBV5-4 and TRBJ2-2): ETGVTQSPTHLIKTRGQQVTLRCSSQSGHNTVSWYQQALGQGPQFIFQYYREEENGRGNFPPRFSGLQFPNYSSELNVNALELDDSALYLCAGSPGLAENTGELFFGEGSRLTVL.

The V gene is TRBV28, the J gene TRBJ1-4; D ambiguous. Trimming stripped 2 bases from V and 0 bases from J, with 13 bases between. CDR1 is MDHEN, CDR2 SYDVKM, per germline. The CDR3 is 17 residues long. The CDR3 sequence is CASSLRGYRSTNEKLFF. The CDR3 nucleotides are TGTGCCAGCAGTTTACGAGGTTACAGATCAACTAATGAAAAACTGTTTTTT.

The sample holds a few counts of this clonotype. The chain couples TRBV11-2 to TRBJ2-2; tentatively, D is TRBD2 (6 bases). Germline loops: CDR1 SGHAT, CDR2 FQNNGV. The CDR3 length is 16 residues. Trimming pared 6 bases from V and 6 bases from J, leaving 20 bases between. CDR3 protein: CASSPDYLVGAGELFF. As DNA, the CDR3 is TGTGCCAGCAGTCCGGACTACCTAGTTGGGGCCGGGGAGCTGTTTTTT. Full variable domain (missing parts from reference TRBV11-2 and TRBJ2-2): EAGVAQSPRYKIIEKRQSVAFWCNPISGHATLYWYQQILGQGPKLLIQFQNNGVVDDSQLPKDRFSAERLKGVDSTLKIQPAKLEDSAVYLCASSPDYLVGAGELFFGEGSRLTVL.

The V call is TRBV7-9, the J call TRBJ2-1; 7 nucleotides line up with TRBD1. The CDR3 sequence is 15 residues long. The J segment lost 6 bases and the V segment lost 5 bases, leaving 10 bases of the junction unmatched. Germline CDR1 is SEHNR and CDR2 is FQNEAQ (reference sequence). CDR3 residues: CASSTGQPLLNEQFF. In DNA, the CDR3 is TGTGCCAGCAGCACGGGACAGCCTTTGCTCAATGAGCAGTTCTTC.